Listed below are T cell receptor beta chains from one sample, sequenced in a study of blood T cell repertoires in COVID-19. Clones were read by immunoSEQ multiplex PCR, and TCRdb kept only the in-frame ones, dropping some. This sample has 100,000 or so clones, with about 80% found just once. Sequenced material: peripheral blood. The source is a man in his fifties or sixties with acute or convalescent COVID-19. CDR3s include the opening cysteine and the closing phenylalanine or tryptophan.

TRBJ2-3	TRBV10-2	CASSERGNTQYF
TRBJ2-2	TRBV13	CASSQAGLLADLMGTGELFF
TRBJ2-1	TRBV4-3	CASSQGTGSYNEQFF
TRBJ2-5	TRBV27	CASSLGGEGQTQYF
TRBJ2-3	TRBV7-8	CASRPPLAGYTDTQYF
TRBJ1-1	TRBV6-5	CASTTSGGSEAFF
TRBJ1-5	TRBV27	CASSSHSDRGRGQPQHF
TRBJ2-1	TRBV7-6	CASGGYNEQFF
TRBJ2-1	TRBV4-1	CASSQEGLAGGEQFF
TRBJ2-3	TRBV7-2	CASGLERPTDTQYF
TRBJ1-6	TRBV11-3	CASSPKSQGENSPLHF
TRBJ2-1	TRBV3-1/TRBV3-2	CASSLGTSSYNEQFF
TRBJ1-1	TRBV9	CASSVDGNTEAFF
TRBJ2-2	TRBV9	CASSVSQGPDTGELFF
TRBJ2-3	TRBV10-1	CASSTQTGDTQYF
TRBJ1-2	TRBV9	CASSVGTGTGKYGYTF
TRBJ2-3	TRBV7-2	CASSRFGTGADTQYF
TRBJ2-1	TRBV11-2	CASSQTGNEQFF
TRBJ2-5	TRBV2	CASSTGVKETQYF
TRBJ1-1	TRBV5-1	CASSLEKGAVTEAFF
TRBJ2-5	TRBV7-2	CASKTGDQETQYF
TRBJ1-2	TRBV7-3	CASSRDTDGYTF
TRBJ1-4	TRBV29-1	CSGRTGDEKLFF
TRBJ1-2	TRBV19	CASSLNRGVNYGYTF
TRBJ2-1	TRBV18	CASSPPTSGGPGTYNEQFF
TRBJ1-2	TRBV19	CASSRQGDGYTF
TRBJ1-6	TRBV24-1	CATSAGVNSPLHF
TRBJ2-2	TRBV9	CASSPETGYAGELFF
TRBJ1-2	TRBV29-1	CSVELSGYGYTF
TRBJ2-5	TRBV19	CASSLNRDIETQYF
TRBJ2-2	TRBV15	CATSRDHPEQGATGELFF
TRBJ1-1	TRBV29-1	CSVGAGGPNTEAFF
TRBJ2-6	TRBV18	CASSPRDSLSGANVLTF
TRBJ2-7	TRBV6-5	CASKTGQGGYEQYF
TRBJ2-1	TRBV13	CASSSPTGDIYNEQFF
TRBJ2-1	TRBV19	CASSPEGAGYNEQFF
TRBJ1-2	TRBV7-9	CASSSGSGEYGYTF
TRBJ1-5	TRBV12-3/TRBV12-4	CASRRQGNQPQHF
TRBJ1-2	TRBV18	CASSHTQETNYGYTF
TRBJ1-2	TRBV27	CASRGGQNYGYTF
TRBJ2-5	TRBV19	CASGGLAGGETQYF
TRBJ1-5	TRBV27	CASSLDRSSNQPQHF
TRBJ2-7	TRBV30	CAWSVIGAYEQYF
TRBJ1-1	TRBV4-2	CASSQDYGAEAFF
TRBJ2-3	TRBV24-1	CATSDLGRMGQSTDTQYF
TRBJ2-4	TRBV3-1/TRBV3-2	CASSQEMNGIQYF
TRBJ1-1	TRBV6-5	CASSYGQVNTEAFF
TRBJ1-3	TRBV24-1	CATSAGPPGNTIYF
TRBJ2-3	TRBV7-9	CASSRGLADPSTDTQYF
TRBJ2-7	TRBV19	CASSILAGGLQYEQYF
TRBJ2-7	TRBV19	CASSTLRGGAYEQYF
TRBJ1-2	TRBV3-1/TRBV3-2	CASSQARGGGYTF
TRBJ2-3	TRBV4-3	CASSQGASGKADTQYF
TRBJ1-2	TRBV7-2	CASSPSDRGLYGYTF
TRBJ2-3	TRBV9	CASSVGQSTDTQYF